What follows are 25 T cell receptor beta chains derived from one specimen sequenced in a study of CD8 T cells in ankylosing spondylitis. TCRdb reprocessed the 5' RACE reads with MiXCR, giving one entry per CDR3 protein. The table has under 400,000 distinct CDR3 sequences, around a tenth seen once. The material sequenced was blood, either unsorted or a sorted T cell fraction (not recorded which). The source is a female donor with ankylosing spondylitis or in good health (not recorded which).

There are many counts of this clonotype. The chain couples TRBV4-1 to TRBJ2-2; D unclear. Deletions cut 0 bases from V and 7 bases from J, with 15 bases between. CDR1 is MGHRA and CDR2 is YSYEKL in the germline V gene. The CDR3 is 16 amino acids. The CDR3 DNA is TGCGCCAGCAGCCAAGAAGCCAGTCTGTTTTACGGGGAGCTGTTTTTT. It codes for CASSQEASLFYGELFF.

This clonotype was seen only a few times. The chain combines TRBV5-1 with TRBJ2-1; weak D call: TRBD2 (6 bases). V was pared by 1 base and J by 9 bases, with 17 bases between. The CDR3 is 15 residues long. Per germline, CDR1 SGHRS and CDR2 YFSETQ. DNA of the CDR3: TGCGCCAGCAGCTTGAGGAGGGGAGGCCTCGGTGAGCAGTTCTTC. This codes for CASSLRRGGLGEQFF.

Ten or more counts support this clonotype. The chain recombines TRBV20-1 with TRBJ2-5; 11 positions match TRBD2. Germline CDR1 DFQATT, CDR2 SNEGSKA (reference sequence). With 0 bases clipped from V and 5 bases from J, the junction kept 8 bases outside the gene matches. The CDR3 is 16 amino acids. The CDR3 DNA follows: TGCAGTGCTAGAGATATCACTAGCGGGAGAGGGGAGACCCAGTACTTC. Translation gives CSARDITSGRGETQYF.

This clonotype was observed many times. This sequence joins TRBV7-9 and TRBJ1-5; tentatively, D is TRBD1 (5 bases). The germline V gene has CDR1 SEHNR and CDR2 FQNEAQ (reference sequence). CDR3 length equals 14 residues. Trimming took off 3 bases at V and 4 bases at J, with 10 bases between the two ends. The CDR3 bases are TGTGCCAGCAGCTTCCAGGGAGTTAATCAGCCCCAGCATTTT. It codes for CASSFQGVNQPQHF.

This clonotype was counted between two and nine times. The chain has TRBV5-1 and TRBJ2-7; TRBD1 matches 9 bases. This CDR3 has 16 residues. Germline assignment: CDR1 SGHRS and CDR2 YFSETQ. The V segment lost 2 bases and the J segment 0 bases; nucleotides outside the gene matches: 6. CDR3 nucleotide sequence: TGCGCCAGCAGCTTCAGGGGACAGGGTACCTCCTACGAGCAGTACTTC. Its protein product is CASSFRGQGTSYEQYF. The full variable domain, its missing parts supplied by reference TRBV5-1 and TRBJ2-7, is KAGVTQTPRYLIKTRGQQVTLSCSPISGHRSVSWYQQTPGQGLQFLFEYFSETQRNKGNFPGRFSGRQFSNSRSEMNVSTLELGDSALYLCASSFRGQGTSYEQYFGPGTRLTVT.

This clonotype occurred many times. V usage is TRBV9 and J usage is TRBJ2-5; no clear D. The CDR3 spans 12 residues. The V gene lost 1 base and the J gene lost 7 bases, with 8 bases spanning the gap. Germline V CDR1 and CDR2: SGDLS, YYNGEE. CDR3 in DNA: TGTGCCAGCAGCGTACGAGCCGGGACCCAGTACTTC. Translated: CASSVRAGTQYF. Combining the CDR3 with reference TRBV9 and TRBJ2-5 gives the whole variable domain DSGVTQTPKHLITATGQRVTLRCSPRSGDLSVYWYQQSLDQGLQFLIQYYNGEERAKGNILERFSAQQFPDLHSELNLSSLELGDSALYFCASSVRAGTQYFGPGTRLLVL.

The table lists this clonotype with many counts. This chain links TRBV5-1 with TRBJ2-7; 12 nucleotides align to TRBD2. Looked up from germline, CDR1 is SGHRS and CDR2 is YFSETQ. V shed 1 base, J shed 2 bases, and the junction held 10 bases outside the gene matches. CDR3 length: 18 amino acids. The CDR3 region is CASSLFLASGGVAYEQYF. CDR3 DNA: TGCGCCAGCAGCTTGTTTTTGGCTAGCGGGGGGGTTGCCTACGAGCAGTACTTC.

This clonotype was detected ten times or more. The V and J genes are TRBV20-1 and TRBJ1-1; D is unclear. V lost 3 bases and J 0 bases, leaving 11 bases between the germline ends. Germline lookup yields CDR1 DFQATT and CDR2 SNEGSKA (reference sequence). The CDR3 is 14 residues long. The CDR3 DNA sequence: TGCAGTGCTAGCGGGCAGGCGTTGAACACTGAAGCTTTCTTT. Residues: CSASGQALNTEAFF.

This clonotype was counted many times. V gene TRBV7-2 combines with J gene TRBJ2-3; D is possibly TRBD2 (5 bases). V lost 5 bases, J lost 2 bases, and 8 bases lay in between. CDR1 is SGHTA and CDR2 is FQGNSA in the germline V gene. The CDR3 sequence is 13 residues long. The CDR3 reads CASSRDLTDTQYF. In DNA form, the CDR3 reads TGTGCCAGCAGCCGGGATCTCACAGATACGCAGTATTTT.

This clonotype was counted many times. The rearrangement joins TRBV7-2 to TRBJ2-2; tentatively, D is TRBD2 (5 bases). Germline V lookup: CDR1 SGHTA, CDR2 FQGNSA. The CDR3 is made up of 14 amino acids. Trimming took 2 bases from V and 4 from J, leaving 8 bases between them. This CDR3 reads CASSLQAATGELFF. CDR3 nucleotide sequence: TGTGCCAGCAGCTTACAAGCGGCCACCGGGGAGCTGTTTTTT.

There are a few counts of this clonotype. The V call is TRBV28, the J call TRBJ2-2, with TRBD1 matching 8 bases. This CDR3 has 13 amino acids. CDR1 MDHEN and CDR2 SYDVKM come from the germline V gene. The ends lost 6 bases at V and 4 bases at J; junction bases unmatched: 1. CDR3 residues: CASRQGGTGELFF. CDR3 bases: TGTGCCAGCAGACAGGGGGGCACCGGGGAGCTGTTTTTT.

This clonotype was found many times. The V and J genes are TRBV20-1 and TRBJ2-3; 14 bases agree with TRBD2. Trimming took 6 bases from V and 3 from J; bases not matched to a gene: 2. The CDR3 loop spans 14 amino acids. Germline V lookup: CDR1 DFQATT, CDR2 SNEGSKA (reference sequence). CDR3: CSARTSGGTDTQYF. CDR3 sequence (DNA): TGCAGTGCCCGGACTAGCGGGGGGACAGATACGCAGTATTTT.

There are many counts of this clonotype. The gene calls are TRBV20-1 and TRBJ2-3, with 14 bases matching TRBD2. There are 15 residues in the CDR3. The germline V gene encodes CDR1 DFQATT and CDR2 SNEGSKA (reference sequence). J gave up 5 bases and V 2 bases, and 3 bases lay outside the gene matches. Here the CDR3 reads CSARHGLAGGDTQYF. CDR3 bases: TGCAGTGCTAGACATGGACTAGCGGGAGGAGATACGCAGTATTTT.

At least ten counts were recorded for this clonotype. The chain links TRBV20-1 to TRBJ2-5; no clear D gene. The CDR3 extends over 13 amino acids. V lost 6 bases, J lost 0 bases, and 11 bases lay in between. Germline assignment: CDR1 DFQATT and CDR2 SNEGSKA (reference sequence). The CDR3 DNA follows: TGCAGTGCCATAGGACGAGACCAAGAGACCCAGTACTTC. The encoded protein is CSAIGRDQETQYF.

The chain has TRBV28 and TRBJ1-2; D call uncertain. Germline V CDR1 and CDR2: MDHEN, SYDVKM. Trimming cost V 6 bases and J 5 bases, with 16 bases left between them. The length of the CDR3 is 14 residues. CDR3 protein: CASSPGSLGYGYTF. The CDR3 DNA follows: TGTGCCAGCAGCCCCGGGAGCCTGGGGTATGGCTACACCTTC.

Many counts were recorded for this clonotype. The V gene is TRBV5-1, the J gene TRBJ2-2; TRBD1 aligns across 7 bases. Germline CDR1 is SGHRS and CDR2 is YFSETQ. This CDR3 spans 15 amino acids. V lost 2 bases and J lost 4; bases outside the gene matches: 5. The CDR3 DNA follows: TGCGCCAGCAGCTTCGGACAGGTTGGCACCGGGGAGCTGTTTTTT. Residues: CASSFGQVGTGELFF.

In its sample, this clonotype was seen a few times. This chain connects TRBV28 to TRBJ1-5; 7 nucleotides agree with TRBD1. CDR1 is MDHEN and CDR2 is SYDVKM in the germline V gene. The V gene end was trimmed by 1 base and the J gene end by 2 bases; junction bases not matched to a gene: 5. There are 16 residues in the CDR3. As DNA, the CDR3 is TGTGCCAGCAGTTTATTACAGGGGATTCGCAATCAGCCCCAGCATTTT. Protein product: CASSLLQGIRNQPQHF.

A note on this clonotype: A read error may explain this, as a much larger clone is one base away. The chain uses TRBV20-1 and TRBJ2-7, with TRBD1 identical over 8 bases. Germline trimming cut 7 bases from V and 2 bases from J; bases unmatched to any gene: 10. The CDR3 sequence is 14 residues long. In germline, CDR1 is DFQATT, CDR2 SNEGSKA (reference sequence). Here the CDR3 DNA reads TGCAGTGGTGGTCGGACAGGGCTACCCTACGAGCAGTACTTC. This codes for CSGGRTGLPYEQYF.

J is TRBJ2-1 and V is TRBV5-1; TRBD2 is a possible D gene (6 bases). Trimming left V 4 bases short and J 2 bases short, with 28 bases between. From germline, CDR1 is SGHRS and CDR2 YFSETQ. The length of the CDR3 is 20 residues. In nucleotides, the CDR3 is TGCGCCAGCAGCCACCCCGAAGTTCCCCCTCGGGGGTACGCCTACAATGAGCAGTTCTTC. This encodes CASSHPEVPPRGYAYNEQFF.

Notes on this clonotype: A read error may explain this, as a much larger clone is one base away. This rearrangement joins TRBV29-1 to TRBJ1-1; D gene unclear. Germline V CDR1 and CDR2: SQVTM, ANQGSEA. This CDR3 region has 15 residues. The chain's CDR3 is CSVENGRLGNTEALF. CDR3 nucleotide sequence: TGCAGCGTTGAAAACGGTCGGCTGGGGAACACTGAAGCTCTCTTT.

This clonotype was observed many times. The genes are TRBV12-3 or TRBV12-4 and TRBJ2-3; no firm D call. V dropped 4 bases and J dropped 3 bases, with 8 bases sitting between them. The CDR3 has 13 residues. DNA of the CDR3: TGTGCCAGCAGTTCGGCTCGGACAGATACGCAGTATTTT. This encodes CASSSARTDTQYF.

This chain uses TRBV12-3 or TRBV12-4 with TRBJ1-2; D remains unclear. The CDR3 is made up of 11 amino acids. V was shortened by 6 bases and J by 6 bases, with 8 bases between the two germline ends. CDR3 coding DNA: TGTGCCAGCAGCCGTTTGGATGGCTACACCTTC. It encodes CASSRLDGYTF.

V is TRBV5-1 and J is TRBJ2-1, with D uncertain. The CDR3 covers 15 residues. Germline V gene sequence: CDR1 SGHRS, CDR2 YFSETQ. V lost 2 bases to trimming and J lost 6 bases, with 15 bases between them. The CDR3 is CASSFPRTDGNEQFF. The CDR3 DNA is TGCGCCAGCAGCTTTCCTAGGACGGACGGCAATGAGCAGTTCTTC.

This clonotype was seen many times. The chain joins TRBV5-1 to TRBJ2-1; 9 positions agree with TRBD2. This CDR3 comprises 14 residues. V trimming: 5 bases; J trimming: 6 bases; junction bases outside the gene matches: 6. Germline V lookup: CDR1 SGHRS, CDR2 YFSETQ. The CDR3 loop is CASRYSGRVNEQFF. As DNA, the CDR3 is TGCGCCAGCAGATATAGCGGGAGAGTCAATGAGCAGTTCTTC.

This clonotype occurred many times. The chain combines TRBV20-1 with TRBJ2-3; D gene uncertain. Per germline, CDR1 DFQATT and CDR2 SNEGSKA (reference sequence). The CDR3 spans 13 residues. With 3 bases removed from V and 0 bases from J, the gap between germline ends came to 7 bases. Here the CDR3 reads CSASLSSTDTQYF. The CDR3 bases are TGCAGTGCTAGTCTCTCCAGCACAGATACGCAGTATTTT.